This is a list of T cell receptor beta chains from one sample in a study of sequential checkpoint blockade in melanoma. Data came from immunoSEQ multiplex PCR; TCRdb stores just in-frame clones and leaves some out. The profile covers some 20,000 clones, with about four fifths appearing a single time and 35% to 40% taken by the ten largest. The input for sequencing was CD8+ T cells sorted from blood (inferred from file names), taken from a patient given nivolumab and ipilimumab in sequence. These receptor sequences come from a human donor with melanoma. Each CDR3 is given with its conserved first and last residue. D genes are given only for firm matches. Size is stated for part of the rows, as once, few or many counts, or as a class when the clone is expanded.

clone size,D gene,V gene,J gene,CDR3 DNA,CDR3 protein
-,TRBD1,TRBV14,TRBJ1-2,TGTGCCAGCAGCCAAGATTTCGGGCAGGGGGCTGGCTACACCTTC,CASSQDFGQGAGYTF
-,TRBD2,TRBV6-5,TRBJ2-1,TGTGCCAGCAGTATAGCGGGAGAGGGGTTCAATGAGCAGTTCTTC,CASSIAGEGFNEQFF
-,-,TRBV7-8,TRBJ1-2,TGTGCCAGCAGCTTTGGCCGGTCGGAGCCCTATGGCTACACCTTC,CASSFGRSEPYGYTF
-,TRBD2,TRBV19,TRBJ2-1,TGTGCCAGTAGTAAGGGACTAGCGGGGGCCAATGAGCAGTTCTTC,CASSKGLAGANEQFF
-,TRBD2,TRBV6-5,TRBJ2-1,TGTGCCAGCCGAGGACTAGCTTCGAATGAGCAGTTCTTC,CASRGLASNEQFF
-,-,TRBV28,TRBJ1-5,TGTGCCAGCAGTTTCCCCGAGGCGGGAAGCAATCAGCCCCAGCATTTT,CASSFPEAGSNQPQHF
-,TRBD1,TRBV9,TRBJ2-1,TGTGCCAGCAGCGGAGAGGGACAGGGTTTCGCTCTAGCCTACAATGAGCAGTTCTTC,CASSGEGQGFALAYNEQFF
-,-,TRBV9,TRBJ1-3,TGTGCCAGCAGCCCCTTCGGGTCCAGCTCTGGAAACACCATATATTTT,CASSPFGSSSGNTIYF
-,TRBD1,TRBV27,TRBJ1-5,TGTGCCAGCAGTACGACAGGGACTCAGCCCCAGCATTTT,CASSTTGTQPQHF
-,TRBD1,TRBV19,TRBJ2-7,TGTGCCACCGGGGACAGGGAATACGAGCAGTACTTC,CATGDREYEQYF
-,-,TRBV6-5,TRBJ1-6,TGTGCCAGCAGTCTGGAGGAAAATTCACCCCTCCACTTT,CASSLEENSPLHF
-,TRBD1,TRBV19,TRBJ1-5,TGTGCCAGTAGCGGACAGGGGAGCAATCAGCCCCAGCATTTT,CASSGQGSNQPQHF
-,TRBD1,TRBV28,TRBJ1-6,TGTGCCAGCAGTTTTTTAGGGGGCGGCTCACCCCTCCACTTT,CASSFLGGGSPLHF
-,-,TRBV5-1,TRBJ1-2,TGCGCCAGCAGCTTGGCCGGGACTAACTATGGCTACACCTTC,CASSLAGTNYGYTF
-,-,TRBV7-9,TRBJ2-1,TGTGCCAGCAGCTTAGCGCCTAGCCAGTACAATGAGCAGTTCTTC,CASSLAPSQYNEQFF
once,-,TRBV9,TRBJ2-3,TGTGCCAGCAGCGACCGACGGGGGGCAGGCACAGATACGCAGTATTTT,CASSDRRGAGTDTQYF
-,-,TRBV28,TRBJ1-2,TGTGCCAGCAGACACCCTCTAGGTGGCTACACCTTC,CASRHPLGGYTF